These 23 T cell receptor beta chains were sequenced from one sample in a study of T cell responses to AZD1222 COVID-19 vaccine. Libraries were prepared by immunoSEQ multiplex PCR; TCRdb keeps only in-frame clonotypes and omits some of them. The sample carries fewer than 150,000 clones, roughly 90% recorded once. The sample here was peripheral blood, taken on day 0 of AZD1222 vaccination. These receptors were obtained from an adult in good health.

J is TRBJ1-1 and V is TRBV5-1, with D tentatively TRBD1 (6 bases). Germline V gene lookup returns CDR1 SGHRS and CDR2 YFSETQ. V lost 3 bases, J lost 1 base, and 10 bases lay in between. The CDR3 length is 14 residues. CDR3 protein: CASSSGAGNTEAFF. CDR3 in DNA: TGCGCCAGCAGCTCAGGGGCAGGGAACACTGAAGCTTTCTTT.

This clone occurred once. The rearrangement joins TRBV6-5 to TRBJ1-5; D gene uncertain. Germline loops: CDR1 MNHEY, CDR2 SVGAGI. V shed 7 bases and J shed 6 bases, with 13 bases lying between them. The CDR3 is 13 amino acids. The CDR3 bases are TGTGCCAGCATGGAAAACATTGGTCAGCCCCAGCATTTT. Its translation is CASMENIGQPQHF.

The chain combines TRBV7-8 with TRBJ2-2; D may be TRBD1 (5 bases). The CDR3 contains 16 residues. Trimming pared 5 bases from V and 2 bases from J, leaving 15 bases between. Looked up from germline, CDR1 is SGHVS and CDR2 is FQNEAQ. CDR3 sequence (DNA): TGTGCCAGCAGCCCACAGCGACAGCTCAACACCGGGGAGCTGTTTTTT. This translates into CASSPQRQLNTGELFF.

This sequence joins TRBV29-1 and TRBJ2-1; 16 bases agree with TRBD2. CDR1 SQVTM and CDR2 ANQGSEA come from the germline V gene. This CDR3 has 16 residues. V was pared by 3 bases and J by 7 bases, with 6 bases of the junction left unmatched. In DNA, the CDR3 is TGCAGCGTTGAGGGACTAGCGGGGGGGCCTAGAAATGAGCAGTTCTTC. Translation gives CSVEGLAGGPRNEQFF.

V gene TRBV19 combines with J gene TRBJ2-7; weak D call: TRBD2 (6 bases). The V end was cut by 3 bases, the J end by 5 bases, with 14 bases between. The CDR3 runs 14 residues. Germline CDR1 is LNHDA and CDR2 is SQIVND (reference sequence). The DNA of the CDR3 is TGTGCCAGTAGTATTCACGGCGGGAAGGACGAGCAGTACTTC. Protein sequence: CASSIHGGKDEQYF.

The rearrangement joins TRBV7-6 to TRBJ2-5; 7 bases match TRBD1. Looked up from germline, CDR1 is SGHVS and CDR2 is FNYEAQ. The CDR3 has 15 amino acids. J was trimmed by 5 bases and V by 1 base; bases with no gene match: 7. The CDR3 DNA is TGTGCCAGCAGCTTAGTTAGGCAGGGGGAGGAGACCCAGTACTTC. Amino acids: CASSLVRQGEETQYF.

This clone was observed a few times. The genes are TRBV7-2 and TRBJ1-2; TRBD1 is a possible D gene (5 bases). This CDR3 is built from 14 residues. The V gene's germline CDR1 is SGHTA and CDR2 FQGNSA. V was shortened by 1 base and J by 4 bases, with 10 bases between the two germline ends. The CDR3 sequence: CASSLEGRAYGYTF. CDR3 in DNA: TGTGCCAGCAGCTTAGAGGGCAGGGCCTATGGCTACACCTTC.

V gene TRBV27 combines with J gene TRBJ2-7; 9 bases line up with TRBD2. The V and J ends lost 6 bases and 4 bases, in that order; junction bases with no gene match: 7. This CDR3 has 14 residues. The V gene's germline CDR1 is MNHEY and CDR2 SMNVEV (reference sequence). CDR3 nucleotides: TGTGCCAGCAGCTCTGGGCTAGCGGGGTACGAGCAGTACTTC. As protein: CASSSGLAGYEQYF.

The chain has TRBV9 and TRBJ1-4; 11 bases fit TRBD1. CDR3 size: 16 residues. The V and J ends lost 4 bases and 4 bases, in that order; junction bases with no gene match: 6. Germline values: CDR1 SGDLS, CDR2 YYNGEE. The CDR3 sequence is CASSSRDRGDNEKLFF. In DNA, the CDR3 is TGTGCCAGCAGCTCCCGGGACAGGGGGGATAATGAAAAACTGTTTTTT.

The genes are TRBV11-3 and TRBJ1-2; D is uncertain. The CDR3 runs 14 residues. V was clipped by 1 base and J by 2 bases, with 8 bases between them. Germline V gives CDR1 SGHNT, CDR2 YENEEA. The CDR3 DNA reads as TGTGCCAGCAGCTTAGTGCCCGGGAACTATGGCTACACCTTC. Protein sequence: CASSLVPGNYGYTF.

This CDR3 reads CASSLGGTGPLGQYF. The CDR3 nucleotides read TGTGCCAGCAGCTTAGGCGGGACAGGCCCTCTTGGGCAGTACTTC. The chain joins TRBV13 to TRBJ2-7; 8 nucleotides agree with TRBD1. The V and J ends lost 0 bases and 9 bases, in that order; junction bases with no gene match: 10. This CDR3 contains 15 residues. Germline loops: CDR1 PRHDT, CDR2 FYEKMQ (reference sequence).

The V gene is TRBV10-3, the J gene TRBJ2-3, with 9 bases lining up with TRBD2. CDR3 length: 16 amino acids. Trimming at V came to 1 base and at J to 6 bases, leaving 8 bases not matched to a gene. Germline CDR1 is ENHRY and CDR2 is SYGVKD. The chain's CDR3 is CAISEWRGGVADTQYF. CDR3 nucleotides: TGTGCCATCAGTGAGTGGCGCGGGGGGGTCGCGGATACGCAGTATTTT.

This clone was detected a few times. The chain employs TRBV30 and TRBJ1-6; D ambiguous. V lost 4 bases to trimming and J lost 0 bases, with 7 bases between them. The CDR3 has 14 amino acids. Germline values: CDR1 GTSNPN, CDR2 SVGIG (reference sequence). CDR3 sequence reads: CAWTRASYNSPLHF. In nucleotides, the CDR3 is TGTGCCTGGACCCGGGCCTCCTATAATTCACCCCTCCACTTT.

The genes are TRBV28 and TRBJ2-1; 8 bases match TRBD2. Per germline, CDR1 MDHEN and CDR2 SYDVKM. Unmatched junction bases numbered 5, after V lost 7 bases and J lost 0 bases. There are 15 residues in the CDR3. For the CDR3, the DNA is TGTGCCAGCACCTTCGGGACTAGCTCCTACAATGAGCAGTTCTTC. Amino acid sequence: CASTFGTSSYNEQFF.

The rearrangement uses TRBV19 and TRBJ2-7, with D possibly being TRBD2 (6 bases). Germline CDR1 and CDR2: LNHDA and SQIVND (reference sequence). CDR3 length: 15 residues. V gave up 3 bases and J gave up 2 bases, with 14 bases separating them. The CDR3 loop is CASSMGPSVAYEQYF. CDR3 bases: TGTGCCAGTAGTATGGGGCCTAGCGTAGCCTACGAGCAGTACTTC.

The V call is TRBV28, the J call TRBJ2-1; D is tentatively TRBD1 or TRBD2 (6 bases each). V lost 10 bases and J 7 bases, leaving 23 bases between the germline ends. The CDR3 consists of 15 residues. CDR1 and CDR2 (germline): MDHEN, SYDVKM. The CDR3 is CAILGAGEETNEQFF. The CDR3 DNA sequence: TGTGCCATCCTAGGGGCAGGGGAGGAAACGAATGAGCAGTTCTTC.

This clone occurred once. V and J are TRBV11-3 and TRBJ2-7; TRBD1 aligns across 9 bases. The germline gives CDR1 SGHNT, CDR2 YENEEA. The junction had 1 base not matched to a gene; V was cut back by 3 bases and J by 1 base. The CDR3 runs 14 residues. The CDR3 nucleotides are TGTGCCAGCAGCTTCGGGACAGGGTCCTACGAGCAGTACTTC. It translates to CASSFGTGSYEQYF.

The chain has TRBV6-5 and TRBJ2-1, with D possibly matching TRBD1 (5 bases). V gave up 6 bases and J gave up 6 bases, with 12 bases separating them. Germline-derived CDR1 and CDR2 are MNHEY and SVGAGI. The CDR3 runs to 13 residues. The CDR3 DNA reads as TGTGCCAGCAGCGGCCAGGGTACCAATGAGCAGTTCTTC. Its protein is CASSGQGTNEQFF.

In regard to this clone: Additional DNA sequences in this sample encode the identical CDR3. V usage is TRBV11-2 and J usage is TRBJ2-7, with a possible D match to TRBD1 (5 bases). Trimming removed 0 bases at V and 9 bases at J, with 9 bases between. This CDR3 contains 12 residues. Germline V gives CDR1 SGHAT, CDR2 FQNNGV. CDR3 protein: CASSLDQGGQYF. CDR3 DNA sequence: TGTGCCAGCAGCTTAGATCAGGGTGGGCAGTACTTC.

The chain's CDR3 is CASSTDITYEQYF. CDR3 nucleotides: TGTGCCAGTAGTACGGACATTACCTACGAGCAGTACTTC. This chain joins TRBV19 and TRBJ2-7, with a tentative D call TRBD1 (5 bases). The CDR3 consists of 13 residues. Germline loops: CDR1 LNHDA, CDR2 SQIVND (reference sequence). Trimming pared 4 bases from V and 2 bases from J, leaving 9 bases between.

This clone was found once. The genes are TRBV27 and TRBJ2-7; D uncertain. The CDR3 extends over 11 amino acids. From germline, CDR1 is MNHEY and CDR2 SMNVEV (reference sequence). The V gene lost 4 bases and the J gene lost 6 bases, with 7 bases spanning the gap. CDR3: CASSSVSEQYF. CDR3 DNA: TGTGCCAGCAGTTCAGTTTCCGAGCAGTACTTC.

This chain uses TRBV28 with TRBJ2-6; tentative D call: TRBD1 (6 bases). From germline, CDR1 is MDHEN and CDR2 SYDVKM. The ends were cut back, 1 base at V and 6 bases at J, with 10 bases in the middle. The length of the CDR3 is 15 residues. CDR3 sequence: CASSLYRGSANVLTF. The DNA of the CDR3 is TGTGCCAGCAGTTTATATAGGGGGTCGGCCAACGTCCTGACTTTC.

V gene TRBV5-6 combines with J gene TRBJ2-7; D possibly corresponds to TRBD2 (6 bases). This CDR3 is 16 amino acids long. Trimming took 1 base from V and 5 from J, leaving 19 bases between them. CDR1 SGHDT and CDR2 YYEEEE come from the germline V gene. The CDR3: CASSLWGEGIRDEQYF. As DNA, the CDR3 is TGTGCCAGCAGCTTGTGGGGGGAAGGAATCAGGGACGAGCAGTACTTC.